This TCR beta chain emerged from a study of identical twins. Study findings and constraints: Twins shared beta out-of-frame sequences in excess, but this excess was weaker.

This clonotype was seen many times. Its antigen remains unidentified. Template switching (which added a universal primer site) was used, and cDNA carried unique molecular identifiers. TCRdb re-called the 5' RACE reads through MiXCR, storing one row per CDR3 protein. There are about 690,000 distinct CDR3 sequences in the sample; roughly 20% occur only once, and approximately 4.5% lies in the top ten. The data were also submitted as part of a second study, on T cells expressing NK-cell markers.

This TCR came from a woman between 18 and 30 years old in good health. Sequenced material: PBMCs.

In DNA form, the CDR3 reads TGCAGCGTCACTCCGGGGGGCCTGGACGAGCAGTACTTC. Protein product: CSVTPGGLDEQYF. The V gene is TRBV29-1, the J gene TRBJ2-7, with D maybe TRBD2 (7 bases). This CDR3 has 13 residues. Between the trimmed V and J ends, which lost 6 bases and 5 bases, there was a span of 17 bases. Per germline, CDR1 SQVTM and CDR2 ANQGSEA.